These T cell receptor beta chains were read from a single sample in a study of OX40 agonist ivuxolimab in advanced cancers. Using immunoSEQ multiplex PCR, the repertoire was profiled, and TCRdb retains in-frame clones only, with some absent. The table lists 34,000 or so clones, 80% to 90% of them singletons. The sequenced sample was CD4+ or CD8+ T cells sorted from blood, obtained in a trial of the OX40 agonist ivuxolimab. The receptors here all came from an adult with an advanced solid tumor such as melanoma, head and neck, liver or kidney cancer. Each CDR3 is given with its conserved first and last residue. The D gene is left open where the match is weak. A row's size may be missing; if present it is once, few, many or a size class.

J gene | CDR3 length | clone size | D gene | V gene | CDR3 DNA | CDR3 protein
TRBJ2-7 | 13 | - | - | TRBV6-5 | TGTGCCAGCAGTTACTCGTCCTCCTACGAGCAGTACTTC | CASSYSSSYEQYF
TRBJ1-6 | 17 | - | - | TRBV19 | TGTGCCAGTAGTACCCGACAAGGCCTATACGGGGGGTCACCCCTCCACTTT | CASSTRQGLYGGSPLHF
TRBJ1-1 | 14 | once | TRBD1 | TRBV10-2 | TGCGCCAGCAGGGAGACAGGGTTGGTGACTGAAGCTTTCTTT | CASRETGLVTEAFF
TRBJ1-6 | 13 | once | - | TRBV5-1 | TGCGCCAGCAGCTTGGAGCCCGATTCACCCCTCCACTTT | CASSLEPDSPLHF
TRBJ2-7 | 14 | few | - | TRBV6-6 | TGTGCCAGCAGTTCCCGGGACACCTCGTACGAGCAGTACTTC | CASSSRDTSYEQYF
TRBJ2-7 | 14 | - | - | TRBV14 | TGTGCCAGCAGCCAAGGTTCTGCATACTACGAGCAGTACTTC | CASSQGSAYYEQYF
TRBJ2-1 | 15 | - | TRBD2 | TRBV4-1 | TGCGCCAGCAGCCAACAGCGGGGGGGCCGGGATGAGCAGTTCTTC | CASSQQRGGRDEQFF
TRBJ2-3 | 17 | - | TRBD2 | TRBV5-1 | TGCGCCAGCAGCTTGGTGGTAGCGGGGATCAGCACAGATACGCAGTATTTT | CASSLVVAGISTDTQYF
TRBJ2-7 | 13 | few | TRBD1 | TRBV10-3 | TGTGCCACCCGGGGACAGGCCTCTTCCGAGCAGTACTTC | CATRGQASSEQYF
TRBJ1-3 | 14 | - | - | TRBV30 | TGTGCCTGGAGCGCGAGCTCCTCCGGAAACACCATATATTTT | CAWSASSSGNTIYF
TRBJ2-3 | 15 | - | - | TRBV10-3 | TGTGCCATCAGTGAGTCTCAGCGAAACACAGATACGCAGTATTTT | CAISESQRNTDTQYF
TRBJ1-2 | 13 | - | TRBD1 | TRBV7-2 | TGTGCCAGCAGCTTAGGGGACAGGGTAGGCTACACCTTC | CASSLGDRVGYTF
TRBJ2-1 | 16 | - | TRBD2 | TRBV27 | TGTGCCAGCAGTCCCATTGGCGGGAGCTCCTACAATGAGCAGTTCTTC | CASSPIGGSSYNEQFF
TRBJ1-1 | 12 | once | - | TRBV11-2 | TGTGCCAGCAGCTTCCAGAGCACTGAAGCTTTCTTT | CASSFQSTEAFF
TRBJ1-2 | 13 | few | TRBD1 | TRBV5-4 | TGTGCCAGCAGCGGCGACAGGGGGCGCGGCTACACCTTC | CASSGDRGRGYTF
TRBJ2-7 | 14 | once | TRBD2 | TRBV6-5 | TGTGCCAGCAGAACCCTAGCGGGGGACTACGAGCAGTACTTC | CASRTLAGDYEQYF
TRBJ1-3 | 15 | few | - | TRBV7-9 | TGTGCCAGCAGCTTAACAGGTGGTCGGGGAAACACCATATATTTT | CASSLTGGRGNTIYF
TRBJ1-1 | 14 | - | - | TRBV5-1 | TGCGCCAGCAGCAGAGGGGGGGCGGACACTGAAGCTTTCTTT | CASSRGGADTEAFF
TRBJ1-5 | 16 | - | TRBD1 | TRBV4-1 | TGCGCCAGCAGCCTTACTTCCGGGACAGGGGAACAGCCCCAGCATTTT | CASSLTSGTGEQPQHF
TRBJ1-1 | 12 | - | - | TRBV7-9 | TGTGCCAGCAGCAATGAGAACACTGAAGCTTTCTTT | CASSNENTEAFF